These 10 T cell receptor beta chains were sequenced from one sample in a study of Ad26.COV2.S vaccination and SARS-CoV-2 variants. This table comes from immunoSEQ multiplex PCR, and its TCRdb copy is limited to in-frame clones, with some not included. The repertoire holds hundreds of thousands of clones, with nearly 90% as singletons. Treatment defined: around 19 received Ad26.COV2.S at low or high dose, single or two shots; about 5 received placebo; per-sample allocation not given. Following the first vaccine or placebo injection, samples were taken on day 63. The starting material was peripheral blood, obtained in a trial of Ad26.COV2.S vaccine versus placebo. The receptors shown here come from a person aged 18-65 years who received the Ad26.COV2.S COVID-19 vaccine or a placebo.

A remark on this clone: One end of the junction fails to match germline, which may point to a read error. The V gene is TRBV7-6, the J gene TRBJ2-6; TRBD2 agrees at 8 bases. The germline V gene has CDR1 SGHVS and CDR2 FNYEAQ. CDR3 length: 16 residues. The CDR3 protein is CASSLAGFSGANVLTF. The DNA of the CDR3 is TGTGCCAGCAGCCTAGCGGGTTTCTCTGGGGCCAACGTCCTGACTTTC.

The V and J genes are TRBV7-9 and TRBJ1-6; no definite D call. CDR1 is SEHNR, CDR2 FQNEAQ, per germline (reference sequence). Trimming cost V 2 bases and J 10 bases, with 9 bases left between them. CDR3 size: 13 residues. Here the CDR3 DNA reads TGTGCCAGCAGCTTATTTGAGAGGTCACCCCTCCACTTT. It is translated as CASSLFERSPLHF. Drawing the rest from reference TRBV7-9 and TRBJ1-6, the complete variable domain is DTGVSQNPRHKITKRGQNVTFRCDPISEHNRLYWYRQTLGQGPEFLTYFQNEAQLEKSRLLSDRFSAERPKGSFSTLEIQRTEQGDSAMYLCASSLFERSPLHFGNGTRLTVT.

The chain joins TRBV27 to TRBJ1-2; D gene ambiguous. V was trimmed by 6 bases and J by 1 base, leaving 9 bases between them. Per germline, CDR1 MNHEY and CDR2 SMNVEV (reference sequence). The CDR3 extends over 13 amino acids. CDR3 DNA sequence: TGTGCCAGCAGGGGTAACAATAACTATGGCTACACCTTC. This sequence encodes CASRGNNNYGYTF.

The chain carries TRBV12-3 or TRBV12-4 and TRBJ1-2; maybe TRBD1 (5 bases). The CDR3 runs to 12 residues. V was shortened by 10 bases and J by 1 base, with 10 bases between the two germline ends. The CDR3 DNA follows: TGTGCCACCTGGGGGTATAACTATGGCTACACCTTC. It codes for CATWGYNYGYTF.

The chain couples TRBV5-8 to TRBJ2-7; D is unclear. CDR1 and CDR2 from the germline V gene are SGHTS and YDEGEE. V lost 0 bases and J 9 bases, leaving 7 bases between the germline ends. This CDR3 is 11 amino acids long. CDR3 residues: CASSLVFAQYV. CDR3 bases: TGTGCCAGCAGCTTGGTTTTCGCGCAGTACGTC.

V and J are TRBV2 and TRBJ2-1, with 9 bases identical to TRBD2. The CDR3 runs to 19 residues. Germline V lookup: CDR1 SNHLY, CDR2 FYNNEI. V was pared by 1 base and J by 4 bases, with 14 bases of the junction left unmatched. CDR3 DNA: TGTGCCAGCAGTGAAGGGAGGGCTAGCGGGGACCCTGCGTACAATGAGCAGTTCTTC. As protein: CASSEGRASGDPAYNEQFF.

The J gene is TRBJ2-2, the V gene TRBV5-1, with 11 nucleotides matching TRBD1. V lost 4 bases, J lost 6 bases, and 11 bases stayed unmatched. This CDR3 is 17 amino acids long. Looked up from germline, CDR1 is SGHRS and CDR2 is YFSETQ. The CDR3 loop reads CASSLPGQGANPGELFF. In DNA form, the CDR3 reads TGCGCCAGCAGCCTACCTGGACAGGGGGCTAACCCCGGGGAGCTGTTTTTT.

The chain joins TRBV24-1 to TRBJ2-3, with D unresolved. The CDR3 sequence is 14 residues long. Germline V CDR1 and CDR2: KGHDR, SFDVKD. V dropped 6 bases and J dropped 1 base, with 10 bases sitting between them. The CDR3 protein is CATSFGFGTDTQYF. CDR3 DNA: TGTGCCACCAGTTTCGGGTTCGGCACAGATACGCAGTATTTT.

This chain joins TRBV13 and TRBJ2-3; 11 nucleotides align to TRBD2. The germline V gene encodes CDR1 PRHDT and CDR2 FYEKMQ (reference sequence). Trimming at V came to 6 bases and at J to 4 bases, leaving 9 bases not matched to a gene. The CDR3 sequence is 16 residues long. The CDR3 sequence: CASRHTSGSPPDTQYF. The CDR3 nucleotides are TGTGCCAGCAGACACACTAGCGGGAGTCCCCCAGATACGCAGTATTTT.

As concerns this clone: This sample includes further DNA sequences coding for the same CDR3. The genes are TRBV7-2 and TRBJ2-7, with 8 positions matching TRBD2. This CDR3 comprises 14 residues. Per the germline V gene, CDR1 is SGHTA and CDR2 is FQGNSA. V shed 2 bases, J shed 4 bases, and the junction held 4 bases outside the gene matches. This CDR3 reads CASSLRGGPYEQYF. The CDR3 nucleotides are TGTGCCAGCAGCTTACGGGGGGGGCCTTACGAGCAGTACTTC.